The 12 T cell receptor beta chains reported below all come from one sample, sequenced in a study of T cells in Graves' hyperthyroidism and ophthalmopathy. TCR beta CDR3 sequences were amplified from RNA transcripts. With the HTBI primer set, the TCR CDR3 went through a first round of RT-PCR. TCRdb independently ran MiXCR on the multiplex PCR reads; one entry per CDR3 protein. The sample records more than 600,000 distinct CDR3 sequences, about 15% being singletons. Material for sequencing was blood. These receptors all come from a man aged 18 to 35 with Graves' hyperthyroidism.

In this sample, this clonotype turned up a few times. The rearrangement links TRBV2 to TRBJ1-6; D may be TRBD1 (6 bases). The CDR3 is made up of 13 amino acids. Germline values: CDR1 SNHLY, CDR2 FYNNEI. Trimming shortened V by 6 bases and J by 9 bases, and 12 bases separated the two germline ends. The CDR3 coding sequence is TGTGCCAGCAGGGCAGGGGAACCTTCACCCCTCCACTTT. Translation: CASRAGEPSPLHF.

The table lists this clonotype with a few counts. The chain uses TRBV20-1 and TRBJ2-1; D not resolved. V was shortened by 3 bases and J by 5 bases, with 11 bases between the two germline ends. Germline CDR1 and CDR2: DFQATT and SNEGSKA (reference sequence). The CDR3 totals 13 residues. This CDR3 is CSARTPIHNEQFF. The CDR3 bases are TGCAGTGCTAGGACACCTATCCACAATGAGCAGTTCTTC.

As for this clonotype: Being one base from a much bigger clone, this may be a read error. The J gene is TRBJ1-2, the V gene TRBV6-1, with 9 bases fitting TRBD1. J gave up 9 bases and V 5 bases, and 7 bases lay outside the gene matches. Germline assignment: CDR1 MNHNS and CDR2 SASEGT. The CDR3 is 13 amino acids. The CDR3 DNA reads TGTGCCAGCAGTCCCGGGACAGGGAATAGCTACACCTTC. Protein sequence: CASSPGTGNSYTF.

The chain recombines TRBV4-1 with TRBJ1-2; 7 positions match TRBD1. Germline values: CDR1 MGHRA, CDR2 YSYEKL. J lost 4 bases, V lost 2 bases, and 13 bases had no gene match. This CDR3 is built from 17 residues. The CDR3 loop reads CASSQPSQGNRAYGYTF. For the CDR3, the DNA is TGCGCCAGCAGCCAACCATCACAGGGGAATAGGGCCTATGGCTACACCTTC.

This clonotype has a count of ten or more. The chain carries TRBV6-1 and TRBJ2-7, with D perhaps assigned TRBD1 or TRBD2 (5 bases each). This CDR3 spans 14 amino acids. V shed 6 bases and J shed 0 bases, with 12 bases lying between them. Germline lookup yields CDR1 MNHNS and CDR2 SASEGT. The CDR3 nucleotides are TGTGCCAGCAGGAGGGGCAGTAGCTCCTACGAGCAGTACTTC. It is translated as CASRRGSSSYEQYF.

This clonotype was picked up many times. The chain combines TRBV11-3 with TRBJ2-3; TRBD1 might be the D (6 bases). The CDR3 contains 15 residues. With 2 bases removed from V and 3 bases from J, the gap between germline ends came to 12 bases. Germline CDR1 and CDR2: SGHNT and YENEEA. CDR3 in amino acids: CASSLMRQGTDTQYF. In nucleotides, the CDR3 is TGTGCCAGCAGCTTAATGCGGCAGGGGACAGATACGCAGTATTTT.

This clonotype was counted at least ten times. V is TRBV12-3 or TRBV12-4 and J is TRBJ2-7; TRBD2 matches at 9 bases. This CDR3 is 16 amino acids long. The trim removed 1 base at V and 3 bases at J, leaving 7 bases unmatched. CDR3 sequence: CASSLGGLAGIYEQYF. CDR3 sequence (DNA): TGTGCCAGCAGTTTAGGAGGGCTAGCGGGGATCTACGAGCAGTACTTC.

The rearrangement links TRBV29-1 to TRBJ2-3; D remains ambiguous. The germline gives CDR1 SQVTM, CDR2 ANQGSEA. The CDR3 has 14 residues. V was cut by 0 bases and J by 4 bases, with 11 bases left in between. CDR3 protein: CSVEDLKGPDTQYF. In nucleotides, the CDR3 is TGCAGCGTTGAAGATCTGAAGGGTCCAGATACGCAGTATTTT.

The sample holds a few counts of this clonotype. The DNA for the CDR3 is TGCAGTGCCCAACAGGGGATGAACACTGAAGCTTTCTTT. It translates to CSAQQGMNTEAFF. The chain links TRBV20-1 to TRBJ1-1; 7 bases are a match to TRBD1. Germline V CDR1 and CDR2: DFQATT, SNEGSKA (reference sequence). This CDR3 has 13 amino acids. The V and J ends lost 6 bases and 0 bases, in that order; junction bases with no gene match: 4.

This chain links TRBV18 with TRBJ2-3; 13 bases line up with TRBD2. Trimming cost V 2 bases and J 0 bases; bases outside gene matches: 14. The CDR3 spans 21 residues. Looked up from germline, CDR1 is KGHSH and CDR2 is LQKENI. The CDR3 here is CASSPTLLLGTSGMSTDTQYF. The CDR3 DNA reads TGTGCCAGCTCACCAACCTTACTCCTCGGGACTAGCGGGATGAGCACAGATACGCAGTATTTT.

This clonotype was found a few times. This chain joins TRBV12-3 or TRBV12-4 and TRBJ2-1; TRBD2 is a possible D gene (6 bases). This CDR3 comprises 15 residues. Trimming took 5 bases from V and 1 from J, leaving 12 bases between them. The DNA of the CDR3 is TGTGCCAGCAGTCCGGGACTCCATTCCTACAATGAGCAGTTCTTC. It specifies CASSPGLHSYNEQFF.

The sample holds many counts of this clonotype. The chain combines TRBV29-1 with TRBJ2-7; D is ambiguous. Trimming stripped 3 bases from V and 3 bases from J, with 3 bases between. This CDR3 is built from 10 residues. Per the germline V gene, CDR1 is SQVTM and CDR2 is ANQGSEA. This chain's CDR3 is CSVEDYEQYF. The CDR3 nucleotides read TGCAGCGTTGAGGACTACGAGCAGTACTTC.